Shown below are 14 T cell receptor beta chains from a single sample sequenced in a study of glioma-infiltrating T cells after dendritic cell vaccination. Time point described: after dendritic cell vaccination, including at tumor progression/relapse. Clones were read by immunoSEQ multiplex PCR, and TCRdb kept only the in-frame ones, dropping some. The sample has 90,000 to 110,000 clones; 90% are singletons. The material was blood, obtained after dendritic cell vaccination. These receptors were obtained from a human donor with glioblastoma.

The V call is TRBV9, the J call TRBJ2-5; 9 bases line up with TRBD2. The CDR3 sequence is 16 residues long. The germline V gene encodes CDR1 SGDLS and CDR2 YYNGEE. V was clipped by 0 bases and J by 5 bases; unmatched bases: 8. The CDR3 sequence is CASSVVAGGPGETQYF. CDR3 DNA sequence: TGTGCCAGCAGCGTAGTGGCGGGAGGGCCGGGGGAGACCCAGTACTTC.

The chain employs TRBV7-2 and TRBJ1-5; TRBD1 might be the D (5 bases). This CDR3 region has 15 residues. Trimming removed 5 bases from V and 5 bases from J, with 16 bases in between. The V gene's germline CDR1 is SGHTA and CDR2 FQGNSA. The CDR3 sequence: CASSEWVGGDQPQHF. The CDR3 region has the DNA TGTGCCAGCAGCGAGTGGGTGGGGGGAGATCAGCCCCAGCATTTT.

In its sample, this clone was seen a few times. The chain employs TRBV2 and TRBJ1-3; D is uncertain. Germline loops: CDR1 SNHLY, CDR2 FYNNEI. The CDR3 sequence is 11 residues long. V lost 8 bases and J lost 7, with 9 bases in between. This CDR3 reads CASGRENTIYF. In DNA, the CDR3 is TGTGCCAGCGGCCGGGAGAACACCATATATTTT.

This clone was picked up one time. The chain links TRBV25-1 to TRBJ2-1; TRBD1 agrees at 7 bases. V lost 1 base to trimming and J lost 5 bases; unmatched junction nucleotides: 8. The germline CDR1 and CDR2 sequences are MGHDK and SYGVNS. The CDR3 contains 16 residues. DNA of the CDR3: TGTGCCAGCAGTGAATTAATGGACAGGCCGAACAATGAGCAGTTCTTC. This gives the protein CASSELMDRPNNEQFF.

The chain's CDR3 is CAISDGTREETQYF. Here the CDR3 DNA reads TGTGCCATCAGTGATGGGACCCGGGAGGAGACCCAGTACTTC. The chain joins TRBV10-3 to TRBJ2-5; possible D gene TRBD2, 6 bases. The germline V and J ends were trimmed by 3 bases and 5 bases, with 13 bases remaining between them. CDR1 is ENHRY, CDR2 SYGVKD, per germline. This CDR3 is built from 14 residues.

The genes are TRBV7-9 and TRBJ1-4, with a possible D match to TRBD1 (6 bases). This CDR3 comprises 15 residues. With 5 bases removed from V and 5 bases from J, the gap between germline ends came to 15 bases. Germline V gene lookup returns CDR1 SEHNR and CDR2 FQNEAQ (reference sequence). CDR3 sequence (DNA): TGTGCCAGCAGCAACAGGGATACGGGGAATGAAAAACTGTTTTTT. The encoded protein is CASSNRDTGNEKLFF.

The rearrangement joins TRBV10-2 to TRBJ2-5; the match to TRBD1 covers 8 bases. Germline CDR1 and CDR2: WSHSY and SAAADI. The CDR3 runs 13 residues. The trim removed 5 bases at V and 10 bases at J, leaving 9 bases unmatched. This chain's CDR3 is CASSLQGVDIQYF. CDR3 DNA: TGCGCCAGCAGTTTACAGGGGGTGGATATCCAGTACTTC.

V and J are TRBV5-1 and TRBJ2-3; D might be TRBD1 (6 bases). Trimming shortened V by 5 bases and J by 3 bases, and 16 bases separated the two germline ends. Germline assignment: CDR1 SGHRS and CDR2 YFSETQ. The CDR3 extends over 15 amino acids. This CDR3 reads CASSYTGFATDTQYF. In nucleotides, the CDR3 is TGCGCCAGCAGTTATACAGGGTTCGCGACAGATACGCAGTATTTT.

The V gene is TRBV6-1, the J gene TRBJ2-5, with TRBD2 matching over 10 bases. J was trimmed by 4 bases and V by 4 bases; bases with no gene match: 3. The CDR3 is 14 amino acids. Germline CDR1 and CDR2: MNHNS and SASEGT. Written as DNA, the CDR3 is TGTGCCAGCAGTGGTCTAGCGGGAGTAGAGACCCAGTACTTC. Translation: CASSGLAGVETQYF.

This chain uses TRBV21-1 with TRBJ2-1; the table's D call, TRBD2, was not checked against the DNA. TRBV21-1 is a recognized pseudogene. The CDR3 loop spans 16 amino acids. CDR3 amino acids: CASSKGRVSSYNEQFF. The DNA for the CDR3 is TGTGCCAGCAGCAAAGGGCGGGTAAGCTCCTACAATGAGCAGTTCTTC.

To note about this clone: In the same sample, other DNA sequences code for this CDR3. The chain is built from TRBV19 and TRBJ2-1, with 7 bases lining up with TRBD2. The CDR3 is 15 amino acids. With 1 base clipped from V and 0 bases from J, the junction kept 0 bases outside the gene matches. Germline loops: CDR1 LNHDA, CDR2 SQIVND (reference sequence). The CDR3: CASSIGGGSYNEQFF. The CDR3 DNA reads TGTGCCAGTAGTATAGGCGGGGGCTCCTACAATGAGCAGTTCTTC.

The chain employs TRBV6-1 and TRBJ1-4; D might be TRBD1 (5 bases). V was pared by 6 bases and J by 8 bases, with 19 bases between. Germline V gives CDR1 MNHNS, CDR2 SASEGT. The CDR3 covers 15 residues. The CDR3: CASSVTGEVSEKLFF. The CDR3 DNA reads TGTGCCAGCAGCGTTACAGGAGAAGTGAGCGAAAAACTGTTTTTT.

The chain links TRBV9 to TRBJ1-1; TRBD1 matches 9 bases. The CDR3 runs 16 residues. J lost 4 bases, V lost 3 bases, and 10 bases had no gene match. Germline loops: CDR1 SGDLS, CDR2 YYNGEE. CDR3 sequence: CASSAETGGRLTEAFF. CDR3 DNA sequence: TGTGCCAGCAGCGCGGAGACAGGGGGTAGACTCACTGAAGCTTTCTTT.

This chain uses TRBV2 with TRBJ2-5; D is undetermined. Germline V gene data show CDR1 as SNHLY and CDR2 as FYNNEI. This CDR3 is built from 10 residues. The ends were cut back, 5 bases at V and 5 bases at J, with 3 bases in the middle. The CDR3 protein is CASSLETQYF. The CDR3 DNA is TGTGCCAGCAGTCTGGAGACCCAGTACTTC.